One and the same sample provided the 13 T cell receptor beta chains below, sequenced in a study of long-term antiretroviral therapy in people with HIV (dated by TCRdb to the early 2020s). The immunoSEQ hsTCRB v3.0 assay was used at survey level resolution for TRB variable region sequencing. TCRdb mirrors the immuneACCESS table, restricted to in-frame sequences. Some clones are absent from its copies; in checked studies, under half trace to an unresolved V gene, and the reason for the others is unknown. The sample records tens of thousands of clones, approximately 81% of which are singletons. The ten top clones hold 4.5% to 5% of the sample. This specimen was unsorted PBMCs, taken just over 2.7 years before starting antiretroviral therapy. The receptors come from a woman aged 25 to 39 with HIV.

V is TRBV5-6 and J is TRBJ2-1; TRBD1 matches 9 bases. After removal of 4 bases from V and 8 bases from J, the junction contained 13 bases not matched to a gene. Germline loops: CDR1 SGHDT, CDR2 YYEEEE. The CDR3 consists of 16 residues. The CDR3 region has the DNA TGTGCCAGCAGCCCTTACGGGACAGGGTTTCTACATGAGCAGTTCTTC. This codes for CASSPYGTGFLHEQFF. The full variable domain, completed using reference TRBV5-6 and TRBJ2-1, is DAGVTQSPTHLIKTRGQQVTLRCSPKSGHDTVSWYQQALGQGPQFIFQYYEEEERQRGNFPDRFSGHQFPNYSSELNVNALLLGDSALYLCASSPYGTGFLHEQFFGPGTRLTVL.

V usage is TRBV5-6 and J usage is TRBJ2-5, with D unresolved. This CDR3 contains 11 residues. The germline CDR1 and CDR2 sequences are SGHDT and YYEEEE. Trimming pared 4 bases from V and 2 bases from J, leaving 3 bases between. The DNA of the CDR3 is TGTGCCAGCAGCATACAAGAGACCCAGTACTTC. The encoded protein is CASSIQETQYF.

This clone was seen only once. The chain joins TRBV11-2 to TRBJ2-3; the D gene could be TRBD1 or TRBD2 (5 bases each). The V gene lost 5 bases and the J gene lost 0 bases, with 21 bases spanning the gap. Looked up from germline, CDR1 is SGHAT and CDR2 is FQNNGV. The CDR3 consists of 18 residues. CDR3 bases: TGTGCCAGCAGCCCGCAATCCCGGGGCAGCGGTAGCACAGATACGCAGTATTTT. Residues: CASSPQSRGSGSTDTQYF.

The CDR3 loop reads CASGFGQLETQYF. CDR3 DNA sequence: TGTGCTAGTGGTTTTGGCCAACTAGAGACCCAGTACTTC. The V call is TRBV12-5, the J call TRBJ2-5; D gene uncertain. CDR1 LGHNT and CDR2 FRNRAP come from the germline V gene. V dropped 3 bases and J dropped 4 bases, with 9 bases sitting between them. The CDR3 sequence is 13 residues long.

The rearrangement uses TRBV29-1 and TRBJ2-3; D is perhaps TRBD1 or TRBD2 (5 bases each). The CDR3 sequence is 14 residues long. Germline V lookup: CDR1 SQVTM, CDR2 ANQGSEA. Trimming took off 3 bases at V and 0 bases at J, with 10 bases between the two ends. The CDR3 sequence: CSVEGDRSTDTQYF. Written as DNA, the CDR3 is TGCAGCGTTGAGGGGGACCGAAGCACAGATACGCAGTATTTT.

The chain couples TRBV11-2 to TRBJ1-1, with D possibly matching TRBD1 (5 bases). The CDR3 runs to 16 residues. Germline V gives CDR1 SGHAT, CDR2 FQNNGV. The V and J ends lost 0 bases and 0 bases respectively, with 11 bases between them. CDR3 nucleotide sequence: TGTGCCAGCAGCTTAGAAGCAGGGATTATGAACACTGAAGCTTTCTTT. This codes for CASSLEAGIMNTEAFF.

V usage is TRBV9 and J usage is TRBJ2-3; D unclear. V lost 3 bases and J 0 bases, leaving 2 bases between the germline ends. Germline assignment: CDR1 SGDLS and CDR2 YYNGEE. The CDR3 has 12 residues. CDR3 sequence reads: CASSGSTDTQYF. The CDR3 coding sequence is TGTGCCAGCAGCGGGAGCACAGATACGCAGTATTTT.

The chain couples TRBV6-5 to TRBJ1-3, with D perhaps TRBD1 (5 bases). Trimming shortened V by 2 bases and J by 4 bases, and 9 bases separated the two germline ends. CDR1 is MNHEY and CDR2 is SVGAGI in the germline V gene. CDR3 length equals 14 residues. CDR3 in amino acids: CASSYGGVGNTIYF. DNA for the CDR3: TGTGCCAGCAGTTACGGGGGGGTAGGAAACACCATATATTTT.

This rearrangement joins TRBV10-3 to TRBJ1-2; unclear D gene. V gave up 4 bases and J gave up 5 bases, with 5 bases separating them. CDR3 length: 11 residues. Germline V gene lookup returns CDR1 ENHRY and CDR2 SYGVKD. The CDR3 sequence is CAISGAYGYTF. The DNA for the CDR3 is TGTGCCATCAGTGGGGCATATGGCTACACCTTC.

V usage is TRBV6-5 and J usage is TRBJ1-2; 7 bases are shared with TRBD1. The J segment lost 4 bases and the V segment lost 6 bases, leaving 5 bases of the junction unmatched. The CDR3 spans 13 residues. Germline V gene data show CDR1 as MNHEY and CDR2 as SVGAGI. CDR3 DNA: TGTGCCAGCAGCCCACAGGGGACCTATGGCTACACCTTC. Protein: CASSPQGTYGYTF.

This clone has more than one count but fewer than ten. This chain joins TRBV10-3 and TRBJ1-6; perhaps TRBD1 as D (6 bases). Germline V gene data show CDR1 as ENHRY and CDR2 as SYGVKD. The CDR3 runs to 14 residues. With 10 bases removed from V and 0 bases from J, the gap between germline ends came to 10 bases. In DNA form, the CDR3 reads TGTGCCACAAGGACAGACTCCTATAATTCACCCCTCCACTTT. Amino acids: CATRTDSYNSPLHF.

The chain has TRBV5-3 and TRBJ1-2; no clear D. TRBV5-3 is marked as an open reading frame, function uncertain. This CDR3 is built from 15 residues. V dropped 4 bases and J dropped 4 bases, with 17 bases sitting between them. The CDR3: CARSPGACSFYGYTF. For the CDR3, the DNA is TGTGCCAGAAGCCCCGGCGCCTGCTCTTTCTATGGCTACACCTTC.

This chain uses TRBV10-3 with TRBJ2-5, with 10 bases that match TRBD1. Germline assignment: CDR1 ENHRY and CDR2 SYGVKD. Trimming at V came to 6 bases and at J to 5 bases, leaving 3 bases not matched to a gene. The CDR3 length is 13 residues. CDR3 in DNA: TGTGCCATCAGGGGACAGGGGTTCGAGACCCAGTACTTC. Translated: CAIRGQGFETQYF.